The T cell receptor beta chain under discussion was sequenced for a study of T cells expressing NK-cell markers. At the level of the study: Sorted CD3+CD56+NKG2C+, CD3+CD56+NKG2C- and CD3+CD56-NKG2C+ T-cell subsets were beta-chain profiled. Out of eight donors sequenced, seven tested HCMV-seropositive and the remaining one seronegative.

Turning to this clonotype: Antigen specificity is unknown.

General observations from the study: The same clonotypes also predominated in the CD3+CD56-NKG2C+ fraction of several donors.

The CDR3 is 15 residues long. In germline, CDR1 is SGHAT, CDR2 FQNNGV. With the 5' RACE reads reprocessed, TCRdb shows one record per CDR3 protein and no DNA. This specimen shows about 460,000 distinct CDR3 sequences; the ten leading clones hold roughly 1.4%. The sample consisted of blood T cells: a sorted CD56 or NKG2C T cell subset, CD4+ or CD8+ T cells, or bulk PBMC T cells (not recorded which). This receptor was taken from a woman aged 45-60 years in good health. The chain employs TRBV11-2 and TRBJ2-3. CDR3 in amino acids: CASSWPAAATDTQYF.